This TCR beta chain emerged from a study of blood T cell repertoires in COVID-19. Background on the study: The samples span acute and convalescent COVID-19 from the United States, Italy and Spain. The cDNA or gDNA used as material had been derived from T cells, B-cell-depleted T cells, or PBMCs.

The CDR3 runs to 16 residues. V shed 8 bases, J shed 5 bases, and the junction held 11 bases outside the gene matches. Germline V gives CDR1 MNHNY, CDR2 SVGAGI (reference sequence). In the original processing: The assay estimated nucleated cells by amplifying reference gene primers. Using immunoSEQ multiplex PCR, the repertoire was profiled, and TCRdb retains in-frame clones only, with some absent. Clone size and V and J calls were adopted from that table, with D and trimming inferred from the DNA. The table has over 200,000 clones, roughly 86% seen once. The clonotype originates from a woman between 50 and 59 years old with active or convalescent COVID-19. Sequences were obtained from peripheral blood. The chain links TRBV6-6 to TRBJ1-6, with 8 positions matching TRBD1. The CDR3 DNA reads TGTGCCAGCGGGGGGCTCCAGGGGGCTAATAATTCACCCCTCCACTTT. This encodes CASGGLQGANNSPLHF.